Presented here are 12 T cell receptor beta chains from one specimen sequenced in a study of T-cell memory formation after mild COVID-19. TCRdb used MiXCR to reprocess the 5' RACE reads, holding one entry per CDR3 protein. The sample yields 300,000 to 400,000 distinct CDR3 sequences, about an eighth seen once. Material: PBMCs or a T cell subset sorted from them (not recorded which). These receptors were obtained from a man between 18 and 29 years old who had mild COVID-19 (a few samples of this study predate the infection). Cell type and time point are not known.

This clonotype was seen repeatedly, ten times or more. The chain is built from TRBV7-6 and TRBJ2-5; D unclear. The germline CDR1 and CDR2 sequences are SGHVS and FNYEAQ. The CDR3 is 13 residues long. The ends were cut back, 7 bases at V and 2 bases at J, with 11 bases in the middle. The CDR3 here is CASTFRQQETQYF. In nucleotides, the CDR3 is TGTGCCAGCACGTTCAGGCAACAAGAGACCCAGTACTTC.

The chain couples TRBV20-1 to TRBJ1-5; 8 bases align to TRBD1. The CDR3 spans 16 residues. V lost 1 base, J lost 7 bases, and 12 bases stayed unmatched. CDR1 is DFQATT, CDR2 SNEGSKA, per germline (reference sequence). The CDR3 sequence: CSARAEDGQGLQPQHF. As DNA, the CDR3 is TGCAGTGCTAGAGCCGAAGACGGACAGGGTTTGCAGCCCCAGCATTTT.

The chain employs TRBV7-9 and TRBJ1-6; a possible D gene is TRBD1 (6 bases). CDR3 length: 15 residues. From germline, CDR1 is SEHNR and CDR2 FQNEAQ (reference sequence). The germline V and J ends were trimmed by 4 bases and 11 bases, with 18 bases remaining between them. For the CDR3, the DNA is TGTGCCAGCAGCTCGTGGGCCTACAGGGAAGCACCCCTCCACTTT. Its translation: CASSSWAYREAPLHF.

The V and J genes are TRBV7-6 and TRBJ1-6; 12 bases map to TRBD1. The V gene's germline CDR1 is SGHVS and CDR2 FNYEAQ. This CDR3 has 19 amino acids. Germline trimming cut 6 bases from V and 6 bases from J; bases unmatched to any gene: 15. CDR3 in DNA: TGTGCCAGCAGTCCCACCATCCGGGACAGGGGGCCCGGTAATTCACCCCTCCACTTT. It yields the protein CASSPTIRDRGPGNSPLHF.

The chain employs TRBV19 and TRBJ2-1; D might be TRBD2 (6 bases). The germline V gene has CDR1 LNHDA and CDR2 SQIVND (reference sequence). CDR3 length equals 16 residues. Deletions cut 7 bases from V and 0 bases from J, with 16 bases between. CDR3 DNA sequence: TGTGCCAGTACATCGGAGGGTTCGAGCTCCTACAATGAGCAGTTCTTC. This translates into CASTSEGSSSYNEQFF.

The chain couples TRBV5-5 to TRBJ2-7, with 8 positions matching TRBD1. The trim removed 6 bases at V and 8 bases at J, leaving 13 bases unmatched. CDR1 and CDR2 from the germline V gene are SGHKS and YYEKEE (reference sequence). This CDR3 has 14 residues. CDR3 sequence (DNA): TGTGCCAGCATCCAGACAGGGGCCCTGAGTAAGCAGTACGTC. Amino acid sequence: CASIQTGALSKQYV.

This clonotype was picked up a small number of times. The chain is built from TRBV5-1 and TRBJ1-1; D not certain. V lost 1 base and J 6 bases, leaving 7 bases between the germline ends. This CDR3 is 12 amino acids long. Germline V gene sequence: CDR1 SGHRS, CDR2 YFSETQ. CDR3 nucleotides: TGCGCCAGCAGCTTGCCGGGTCCTGAAGCTTTCTTT. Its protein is CASSLPGPEAFF.

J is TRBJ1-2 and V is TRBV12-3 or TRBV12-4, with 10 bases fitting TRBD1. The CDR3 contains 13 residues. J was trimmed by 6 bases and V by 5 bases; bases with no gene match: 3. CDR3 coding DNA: TGTGCCAGCAGTCGACAGGGGGCAAATGGCTACACCTTC. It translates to CASSRQGANGYTF.

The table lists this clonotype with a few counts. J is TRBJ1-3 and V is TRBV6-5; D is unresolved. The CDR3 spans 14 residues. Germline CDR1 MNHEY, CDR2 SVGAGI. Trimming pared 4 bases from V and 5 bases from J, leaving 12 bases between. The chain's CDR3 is CASSSSDRRNTIYF. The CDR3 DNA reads TGTGCCAGCAGTTCCAGCGACCGGAGAAACACCATATATTTT.

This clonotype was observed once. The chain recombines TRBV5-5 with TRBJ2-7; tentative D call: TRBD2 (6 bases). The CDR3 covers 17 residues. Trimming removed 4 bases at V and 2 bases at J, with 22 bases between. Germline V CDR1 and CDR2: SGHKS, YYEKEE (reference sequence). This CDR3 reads CASSRGRAGPIPYEQYV. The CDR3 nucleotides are TGTGCCAGCAGCAGGGGACGAGCGGGCCCGATACCCTACGAGCAGTACGTC.

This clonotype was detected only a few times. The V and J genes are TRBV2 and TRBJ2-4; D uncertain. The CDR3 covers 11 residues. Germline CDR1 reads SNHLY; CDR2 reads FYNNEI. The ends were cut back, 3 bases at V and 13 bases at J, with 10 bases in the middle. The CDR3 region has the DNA TGTGCCAGCAGTGACAGGCCCGGGCAGTACTTC. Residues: CASSDRPGQYF.

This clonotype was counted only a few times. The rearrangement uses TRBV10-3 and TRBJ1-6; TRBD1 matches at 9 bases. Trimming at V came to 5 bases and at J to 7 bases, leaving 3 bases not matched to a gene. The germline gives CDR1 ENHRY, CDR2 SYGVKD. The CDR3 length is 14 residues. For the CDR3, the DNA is TGTGCCATCAGTACAGGGGGCTACAATTCACCCCTCCACTTT. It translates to CAISTGGYNSPLHF.